Presented here are 11 T cell receptor beta chains from one specimen sequenced in a study of OX40 agonist ivuxolimab in advanced cancers. Generated by immunoSEQ multiplex PCR, the TCRdb table keeps only in-frame clones and is missing some. The sample records fewer than 85,000 clones, more than 70% being singletons. This specimen consisted of CD4+ or CD8+ T cells sorted from blood, obtained in a trial of the OX40 agonist ivuxolimab. All receptors come from an adult with an advanced solid tumor such as melanoma, head and neck, liver or kidney cancer.

With respect to this clone: One end of the junction fails to match germline, which may point to a read error. The chain employs TRBV7-7 and TRBJ2-1; D possibly matches TRBD1 or TRBD2 (5 bases each). CDR1 SSHAT and CDR2 FNYEAQ come from the germline V gene (reference sequence). The CDR3 spans 15 residues. CDR3 protein: CASSLFQGESNEQFF. In DNA, the CDR3 is TGTGCTAGCAGCTTATTCCAGGGAGAAAGCAATGAGCAGTTCTTC.

This sequence joins TRBV19 and TRBJ2-7; TRBD1 matches at 7 bases. The CDR3 extends over 13 amino acids. V dropped 5 bases and J dropped 1; count of bases not matched to a gene: 2. Germline loops: CDR1 LNHDA, CDR2 SQIVND (reference sequence). CDR3: CASSPTGSYEQYF. CDR3 nucleotide sequence: TGTGCCAGTAGTCCGACAGGGTCCTACGAGCAGTACTTC.

The CDR3 DNA reads TGTGCCAGCTCACCAAGGCAGGGGGAAAGCGAGCAGTACTTC. Protein product: CASSPRQGESEQYF. This sequence joins TRBV18 and TRBJ2-7, with 7 bases fitting TRBD1. From germline, CDR1 is KGHSH and CDR2 LQKENI. J was trimmed by 6 bases and V by 2 bases; bases with no gene match: 7. CDR3 length equals 14 residues. Filled out from reference TRBV18 and TRBJ2-7, the complete variable domain reads NAGVMQNPRHLVRRRGQEARLRCSPMKGHSHVYWYRQLPEEGLKFMVYLQKENIIDESGMPKERFSAEFPKEGPSILRIQQVVRGDSAAYFCASSPRQGESEQYFGPGTRLTVT.

This clone was detected only a few times. The rearrangement uses TRBV5-6 and TRBJ2-7; D gene unclear. V gave up 5 bases and J gave up 4 bases, with 16 bases separating them. This CDR3 spans 14 amino acids. Germline CDR1 SGHDT, CDR2 YYEEEE. As DNA, the CDR3 is TGTGCCAGCAGAGCGTGGTCTAACTTTTACGAGCAGTACTTC. This codes for CASRAWSNFYEQYF.

J is TRBJ2-2 and V is TRBV2, with TRBD1 matching over 10 bases. This CDR3 is built from 15 residues. Germline values: CDR1 SNHLY, CDR2 FYNNEI. V lost 6 bases to trimming and J lost 4 bases; unmatched junction nucleotides: 5. CDR3 nucleotide sequence: TGTGCCAGCAGCGCCGGGACAGGGGTCACCGGGGAGCTGTTTTTT. This gives the protein CASSAGTGVTGELFF.

This chain uses TRBV28 with TRBJ2-7; the match to TRBD2 covers 12 bases. CDR3 length: 20 amino acids. CDR1 MDHEN and CDR2 SYDVKM come from the germline V gene. The ends lost 5 bases at V and 6 bases at J; junction bases unmatched: 23. CDR3 amino acids: CASSGLGGPGLAGTSSEQYF. The CDR3 DNA follows: TGTGCCAGCAGTGGCCTAGGGGGGCCAGGACTAGCGGGGACCTCCAGCGAGCAGTACTTC.

The J gene is TRBJ1-5, the V gene TRBV19; a possible D gene is TRBD1 (6 bases). With 1 base removed from V and 3 bases from J, the gap between germline ends came to 7 bases. Germline V gene lookup returns CDR1 LNHDA and CDR2 SQIVND (reference sequence). CDR3 length: 14 residues. The CDR3 DNA reads TGTGCCAGTAGTATAGGACAGGACAATCAGCCCCAGCATTTT. Amino acid sequence: CASSIGQDNQPQHF. Complete variable domain (other parts from reference TRBV19 and TRBJ1-5): DGGITQSPKYLFRKEGQNVTLSCEQNLNHDAMYWYRQDPGQGLRLIYYSQIVNDFQKGDIAEGYSVSREKKESFPLTVTSAQKNPTAFYLCASSIGQDNQPQHFGDGTRLSIL.

This chain joins TRBV2 and TRBJ2-7; D unclear. Deletions cut 8 bases from V and 6 bases from J, with 17 bases between. CDR1 is SNHLY and CDR2 is FYNNEI in the germline V gene. The CDR3 contains 13 residues. CDR3 loop: CASLGQVGSEQYF. The CDR3 DNA sequence: TGTGCCAGCTTAGGGCAAGTCGGGTCCGAGCAGTACTTC.

This chain uses TRBV27 with TRBJ2-2, with 12 bases matching TRBD2. There are 19 residues in the CDR3. Germline CDR1 MNHEY, CDR2 SMNVEV (reference sequence). V dropped 2 bases and J dropped 4; count of bases not matched to a gene: 11. CDR3 sequence: CASSLRRLAGVMGTGELFF. The CDR3 nucleotides are TGTGCCAGCAGTTTACGAAGACTAGCGGGGGTTATGGGCACCGGGGAGCTGTTTTTT.

This chain joins TRBV5-1 and TRBJ1-2, with D tentatively TRBD1 (6 bases). V dropped 0 bases and J dropped 4 bases, with 19 bases sitting between them. CDR3 length equals 17 residues. Germline CDR1 is SGHRS and CDR2 is YFSETQ. The CDR3 DNA reads as TGCGCCAGCAGCTTGGTGGTCAGGGGACGAGAAAGCTATGGCTACACCTTC. Protein sequence: CASSLVVRGRESYGYTF. The whole variable domain, filled in from reference TRBV5-1 and TRBJ1-2, reads KAGVTQTPRYLIKTRGQQVTLSCSPISGHRSVSWYQQTPGQGLQFLFEYFSETQRNKGNFPGRFSGRQFSNSRSEMNVSTLELGDSALYLCASSLVVRGRESYGYTFGSGTRLTVV.

V is TRBV6-1 and J is TRBJ2-7; 11 nucleotides match TRBD1. Germline lookup yields CDR1 MNHNS and CDR2 SASEGT. CDR3 length: 15 amino acids. Losses at the gene ends were 7 bases for V and 1 base for J; bases not matched to a gene: 6. CDR3 in amino acids: CASTTGTGGSYEQYF. The CDR3 bases are TGTGCCAGCACCACCGGGACAGGGGGTTCCTACGAGCAGTACTTC.